This T cell receptor (beta chain) stems from a study of T cell responses to AZD1222 COVID-19 vaccine. Of note for this clone: The antigen is undetermined.

Some clones are missing from TCRdb's copy, which holds only in-frame ones; the method was immunoSEQ multiplex PCR. The sample gives more than 100,000 clones, approximately 90% of which show up once; 6% to 8% is in the top ten. V was cut by 3 bases and J by 8 bases, with 11 bases left in between. Germline assignment: CDR1 SGHRS and CDR2 YFSETQ. CDR3 size: 13 residues. Broader study findings: No day 14 peak samples; only post-peak repertoires were characterized. Just a handful of AZD1222 recipients were seropositive at baseline. Among the donors, most were white British and more were female, and clonal diversity was possibly underestimated.

The genes are TRBV5-1 and TRBJ1-4; no firm D call. The specimen was peripheral blood, collected on day 0 of AZD1222 vaccination. The receptor was isolated from an adult in good health. The CDR3 reads CASSSSPGEKLFF. CDR3 DNA sequence: TGCGCCAGCAGCTCCTCACCTGGAGAAAAACTGTTTTTT.